Many counts were recorded for the clone carrying this T cell receptor (beta chain). CDR1 is SGDLS, CDR2 YYNGEE, per germline. The CDR3 consists of 12 residues. V was cut by 3 bases and J by 12 bases, with 13 bases left in between. TCRdb used MiXCR to reprocess the 5' RACE reads, holding one entry per CDR3 protein. The sample contains about 57,000 distinct CDR3 sequences, more than 25% of which appear only once. Cells sorted as Tregs were CD4+, CD25+ and CD127-/low. The rearrangement links TRBV9 to TRBJ2-1; a possible D gene is TRBD2 (5 bases). The sample comprised tumor-infiltrating Tregs sorted from the breast tumor. The origin of this receptor is a female donor with breast cancer. CDR3 nucleotides: TGTGCCAGCAGCGGTTTTGGAGCGGTGCAGTTCTTC. It translates to CASSGFGAVQFF.